This T cell receptor beta chain was retrieved from a study of cytomegalovirus exposure and HLA in healthy donors (dated by TCRdb to 2016 to 2017). Broadly, across the study: The 550 to 750 repertoires of the first cohort and the roughly 110 validation repertoires were produced on the same platform, according to a later analysis. The study was designed to test whether signatures of past pathogen exposure could be identified by cataloging public T cell receptors. A separate validation cohort of roughly 110 different subjects was used in addition to the approximately 700-subject first cohort. The study combined high-throughput TCR immunosequencing, statistical association of individual TCRs with disease status, and machine learning to predict cytomegalovirus infection status. General conclusions and limits of the study: Cytomegalovirus status was reported to be diagnosed by the classifier with high specificity and sensitivity in both the original and validation cohorts. In the study, about 150 TCR beta chains were listed as associated with cytomegalovirus. In vitro tests confirmed that a few of the cytomegalovirus-associated TCR beta chains recognize cytomegalovirus antigens. A later analysis found that TCRs clustered in the first cohort also tended to co-occur in the approximately 120 validation repertoires, with more than 90% of cluster scores above 0. The validation cohort had no HLA typing available for a later analysis, so co-occurrence within that cohort was assessed over all 110 or so repertoires. Most TCR sequences were seen in very few donors, while some public TCRs were found in many individuals. According to the authors, the approach could potentially be generalized to other disease states and immunological phenotypes.

Separate from the approximately 670-subject first cohort, the validation cohort of 120 subjects was the group to which the donors belonged. As encoded in the germline V gene, CDR1 is SGHTS while CDR2 is YDEGEE. The CDR3 has 17 amino acids, counting the end cysteine and phenylalanine. Kept here is only the CDR3 DNA, which spans 51 bases and is read in frame from base 1. Clipping removes 0 bases from V and 0 bases from J, with 5 as the unmatched junction base count. Libraries were prepared through the immunoSEQ multiplex PCR assay. As for how the authors treated the data: To diagnose cytomegalovirus status from the catalog of TCR beta chain sequences, a statistical classification framework was built. TCRdb carries this immuneACCESS record with in-frame sequences only. Its versions omit some clonotypes, under half of them owing to an unresolved V gene in the studies checked, with the rest unexplained. That table supplies the V and J calls and clone size; D and trimming were determined from the DNA. The sample table shows roughly 250,000 clones, and 70% to 90% are seen once. Jointly, the top ten make up roughly 1.2% of the sample.

This clone is a singleton in its sample. The antigen it recognizes is unknown. Base quality data are lacking; no much larger clone is found one base away. Sequencing was performed on PBMCs. This sequence originates from a woman aged 30 to 39 in good health and CMV-seropositive. The V and J segments used are TRBV5-8 and TRBJ1-2; 10 junctional bases match TRBD1. This receptor carries the CDR3 CASSLGQGAVTNYGYTF. The nucleotide sequence is TGTGCCAGCAGCTTGGGACAGGGGGCGGTTACTAACTATGGCTACACCTTC.